This T cell receptor (beta chain) was obtained from a study of vaccination effects on CD4 cells after COVID-19. Expansion of antigen-specific CD4+ T cells with viral peptide pools was carried out by the ViraFEST assay before sequencing. CD4+ T cells were isolated after 10 days of culture. People in the vaccine group had not been infected with SARS-CoV-2 before, and their nucleocapsid antibodies were negative. Sequencing used immunoSEQ multiplex PCR; TCRdb keeps in-frame clones, though not all of them. The table shows around 63,000 clones, with around three quarters occurring only once. Of note for this clone: Its target is unknown.

Germline values: CDR1 MDHEN, CDR2 SYDVKM. The CDR3 is 13 amino acids. The V gene end was trimmed by 10 bases and the J gene end by 6 bases; junction bases not matched to a gene: 8. This sequence was found in a human donor who received a COVID-19 vaccine. The chain recombines TRBV28 with TRBJ1-3; 8 positions agree with TRBD1. The specimen comprised CD4+ T cells from PBMCs cultured with HCoV-OC43 spike peptides, sampled before COVID-19 vaccination. Subset indicated: HCoV-OC43 spike overlapping peptide pool stimulation. CDR3 in DNA: TGTGCCACCCAGGAGGACAGGGAAAACACCATATATTTT. It is translated as CATQEDRENTIYF.